Shown below are 17 T cell receptor beta chains from a single sample sequenced in a study of tumor and adjacent non-tumor tissue in lung cancer (dated by TCRdb to 2017 to 2018). RNA was extracted from bulk unsorted tissue and checked for quality with a NanoDrop ND-1000 and an Agilent 2100. The protocol used for the library was multiplex PCR. Sequencing used an Illumina HiSeq 2500. Following protocols modified from ARM-PCR, the researchers constructed TCRbeta libraries through three rounds of nested PCR with primers (Table S4). The raw public reads went through TCRdb reprocessing: fastp at Q25, MiXCR clone calling, in-frame beta chains kept. For every CDR3 protein sequence, its rows merge into one entry that carries the most common genes and DNA. The sample table records 220,000 or so distinct CDR3 sequences; over 55% of these occur just once. Jointly, the top ten make up approximately 25% of the sample.

The material sequenced was lung tumor tissue. These receptors all come from a man in his 60s with non-small cell lung cancer.

The rearrangement uses TRBV7-9 and TRBJ2-5; possible D gene TRBD2, 6 bases. Trimming shortened V by 5 bases and J by 3 bases, and 13 bases separated the two germline ends. This CDR3 spans 14 amino acids. Germline CDR1 reads SEHNR; CDR2 reads FQNEAQ (reference sequence). The CDR3 loop reads CASSEFSGKETQYF. As DNA, the CDR3 is TGTGCCAGCAGCGAATTTAGCGGTAAAGAGACCCAGTACTTC. Variable domain in full (rest from reference TRBV7-9 and TRBJ2-5): DTGVSQNPRHKITKRGQNVTFRCDPISEHNRLYWYRQTLGQGPEFLTYFQNEAQLEKSRLLSDRFSAERPKGSFSTLEIQRTEQGDSAMYLCASSEFSGKETQYFGPGTRLLVL.

With regard to this clonotype: A read error is likely, as this CDR3 ends without the conserved phenylalanine or tryptophan. The chain uses TRBV10-2 and TRBJ2-1; D is perhaps TRBD1 (5 bases). The CDR3 covers 14 residues. Germline CDR1 reads WSHSY; CDR2 reads SAAADI. Trimming took off 10 bases at V and 2 bases at J, with 15 bases between the two ends. The chain's CDR3 is CATYRGGPYNEQFL. CDR3 nucleotides: TGCGCCACCTATAGGGGCGGTCCCTACAATGAGCAGTTCTTA.

With respect to this clonotype: Sequence at one end of the junction differs from germline and may be a read error. The gene calls are TRBV12-3 or TRBV12-4 and TRBJ1-6; TRBD1 might be the D (6 bases). There are 14 residues in the CDR3. In DNA, the CDR3 is TGTGCCAGCAGTTCCAGAGGGGGTGGATTACCCCACCACTTT. This gives the protein CASSSRGGGLPHHF.

This clonotype was counted at least ten times. The chain has TRBV20-1 and TRBJ2-1; 10 bases are a match to TRBD2. Trimming at V came to 8 bases and at J to 4 bases, leaving 8 bases not matched to a gene. This CDR3 contains 14 residues. The germline CDR1 and CDR2 sequences are DFQATT and SNEGSKA (reference sequence). The CDR3: CSTSIAGGYNEQFF. CDR3 sequence (DNA): TGCAGTACCTCAATAGCGGGGGGTTACAATGAGCAGTTCTTC.

This clonotype was detected only once. Being one base from a much bigger clone, this may be a read error. CDR3 residues: CASSLYFSGRGQSTHNEQFF. DNA for the CDR3: TGTGCCAGCAGCCTATATTTTAGCGGGAGAGGCCAATCGACCCACAATGAGCAGTTCTTC. The rearrangement links TRBV4-2 to TRBJ2-1; TRBD2 aligns across 9 bases. V shed 4 bases and J 5 bases; nucleotides not matched to a gene: 21. Germline CDR1 is LGHNA and CDR2 is YNFKEQ. This CDR3 comprises 20 residues.

To note about this clonotype: A junction end diverges from the germline sequence, so it may reflect a read error. The rearrangement links TRBV20-1 to TRBJ1-5; D is uncertain. Germline V gives CDR1 DFQATT, CDR2 SNEGSKA (reference sequence). The CDR3 runs 12 residues. The CDR3 DNA is TGCAGTGCTGGAGAAGGGAATCAGCCCCAGCATTTT. Translation: CSAGEGNQPQHF.

This clonotype came up once. A read error is likely, as this CDR3 ends without the conserved phenylalanine or tryptophan. The chain is built from TRBV20-1 and TRBJ2-2, with TRBD2 matching 9 bases. Trimming took 0 bases from V and 4 from J; bases not matched to a gene: 12. The germline V gene encodes CDR1 DFQATT and CDR2 SNEGSKA (reference sequence). CDR3 size: 18 residues. CDR3 region: CSARDGGSGSWGTGELFL. The CDR3 nucleotides read TGCAGTGCTAGAGATGGTGGTAGCGGGAGTTGGGGCACCGGGGAGCTGTTTCTT.

This clonotype turned up a few times. This may be a read error: a much more frequent sequence differs by one nucleotide. This chain links TRBV11-3 with TRBJ1-2, with D unclear. The CDR3 runs to 14 residues. Looked up from germline, CDR1 is SGHNT and CDR2 is YENEEA. CDR3 coding DNA: TGTTCCAGCAGCTTAGATAGACACGACTATGGCTACACCTTC. Translation: CSSSLDRHDYGYTF.

With respect to this clonotype: This could be a read error, since a much larger clone is one nucleotide away. This rearrangement joins TRBV29-1 to TRBJ1-1; D is perhaps TRBD1 (6 bases). Germline V gene data show CDR1 as SQVTM and CDR2 as ANQGSEA. V dropped 7 bases and J dropped 8 bases, with 20 bases sitting between them. This CDR3 is 13 amino acids long. CDR3 sequence: CSGTYRRGREAFF. CDR3 in DNA: TGCAGCGGAACCTATCGCAGGGGTAGGGAAGCTTTCTTT.

As to this clonotype: This may come from a read error, since a much larger clone is one base off. The V gene is TRBV29-1, the J gene TRBJ1-1, with D perhaps TRBD1 (5 bases). Germline V CDR1 and CDR2: SQVTM, ANQGSEA. The ends were cut back, 7 bases at V and 5 bases at J, with 23 bases in the middle. This CDR3 has 15 amino acids. The CDR3 DNA follows: TGCAGCGATGCAGGACAAGGATCCTTGGGGACTGAAGCTTTCTTT. Its translation: CSDAGQGSLGTEAFF.

Comments on this clonotype: A read error may produce the germline difference seen at one junction end. The V gene is TRBV11-2, the J gene TRBJ1-1, with unresolved D. Germline CDR1 and CDR2: SGHAT and FQNNGV. The CDR3 length is 12 residues. The CDR3 loop reads CASSLGTTEAFF. The CDR3 nucleotides are TGTGCCAGCAGCTTAGGGACCACTGAGGCTTTCTTT.

The gene calls are TRBV4-1 and TRBJ1-4; D gene uncertain. V lost 10 bases, J lost 3 bases, and 12 bases lay in between. This CDR3 has 13 amino acids. From germline, CDR1 is MGHRA and CDR2 YSYEKL. CDR3 coding DNA: TGCGCCAACTCCTATGGCGCTAATGAAAAACTGTTTTTT. It yields the protein CANSYGANEKLFF.

This clonotype has ten or more counts. V gene TRBV30 combines with J gene TRBJ2-7, with D hard to call. The CDR3 extends over 14 amino acids. Looked up from germline, CDR1 is GTSNPN and CDR2 is SVGIG (reference sequence). Trimming left V 0 bases short and J 1 base short, with 10 bases between. CDR3 amino acids: CAWSVLPGSYEQYF. CDR3 DNA: TGTGCCTGGAGTGTATTACCGGGTTCCTACGAGCAGTACTTC.

Concerning this clonotype: The junction and the germline gene differ at one end; a read error may be behind it. The chain couples TRBV29-1 to TRBJ1-5, with D possibly TRBD1 on 5 matching bases. CDR3 length: 13 amino acids. Germline V gene lookup returns CDR1 SQVTM and CDR2 ANQGSEA. The DNA of the CDR3 is TGCAGCGCCTGCCAGGGAGGCAATCAGCCCCAGCTTTTT. It codes for CSACQGGNQPQLF.

Turning to this clonotype: The conserved phenylalanine or tryptophan normally closing the CDR3 is absent here, so this likely arose from a read error. The rearrangement uses TRBV20-1 and TRBJ1-2, with D possibly being TRBD1 (5 bases). V dropped 3 bases and J dropped 2 bases, with 16 bases sitting between them. The CDR3 length is 15 residues. Germline V gene sequence: CDR1 DFQATT, CDR2 SNEGSKA (reference sequence). The CDR3 DNA follows: TGCAGTGCTAGCTCCGGGACGGGGGGAAACTATGGCTACACCCTC. It translates to CSASSGTGGNYGYTL.

This clonotype occurred a few times. A read error may explain this, as a much larger clone is one base away. This sequence joins TRBV11-2 and TRBJ1-2; TRBD1 matches at 8 bases. Germline V gene data show CDR1 as SGHAT and CDR2 as FQNNGV. V shed 9 bases and J 4 bases; nucleotides not matched to a gene: 7. The CDR3 loop spans 13 amino acids. The CDR3 spells CARTADRGYGYTF. Here the CDR3 DNA reads TGTGCCAGGACCGCAGACAGGGGCTATGGCTACACCTTC.

In regard to this clonotype: At one boundary the junction diverges from the germline segment, which might be a read error. The chain has TRBV4-2 and TRBJ1-2; unclear D gene. CDR3 length equals 14 residues. Germline V gives CDR1 LGHNA, CDR2 YNFKEQ. CDR3 coding DNA: TGCGCCAGCAGCCAAGAGCAACCGACGTATGGCTACACCTTC. Translation gives CASSQEQPTYGYTF.